One sample yielded the 17 T cell receptor beta chains listed below, sequenced in a study of blood T cell repertoires in COVID-19. TCRdb's table, derived via immunoSEQ multiplex PCR, lists solely in-frame clones and lacks some. This table holds 150,000 to 200,000 clones, over 75% found once. Sequenced material: PBMCs or T cells enriched from blood (not recorded which). The source of these receptors is a man aged 45 to 65 who had recovered from COVID-19.

The J gene is TRBJ1-2, the V gene TRBV19; 11 nucleotides agree with TRBD1. With V trimmed by 8 bases and J by 0 bases, 11 bases remained unmatched. The germline V gene encodes CDR1 LNHDA and CDR2 SQIVND (reference sequence). The CDR3 length is 17 residues. The CDR3 region has the DNA TGTGCCAGTCAGTCCCCTCAGGGACAGGGGGCTAACTATGGCTACACCTTC. This sequence encodes CASQSPQGQGANYGYTF.

This clone was observed a few times. The chain joins TRBV5-1 to TRBJ1-3, with D tentatively TRBD1 (5 bases). The CDR3 runs 16 residues. V lost 2 bases to trimming and J lost 0 bases, with 12 bases between them. Germline V gene lookup returns CDR1 SGHRS and CDR2 YFSETQ. The chain's CDR3 is CASSFDSSNSGNTIYF. For the CDR3, the DNA is TGCGCCAGCAGCTTTGACAGCTCAAACTCTGGAAACACCATATATTTT.

The V and J genes are TRBV6-5 and TRBJ2-7; tentatively, D is TRBD1 (6 bases). Trimming left V 5 bases short and J 1 base short, with 9 bases between. Per germline, CDR1 MNHEY and CDR2 SVGAGI. The CDR3 has 13 residues. CDR3 region: CASSPGESYEQYF. CDR3 coding DNA: TGTGCCAGCAGTCCAGGGGAATCCTACGAGCAGTACTTC.

With respect to this clone: Because the CDR3's place on the DNA is in doubt, the DNA is left out and the CDR3 is given as listed by TCRdb. J is TRBJ1-5 and V is TRBV30; the D segment call TRBD1 is taken from the table without a DNA check. The V gene's germline CDR1 is GTSNPN and CDR2 SVGIG (reference sequence). The CDR3 region is 12 residues in length, termini included. The CDR3 reads CAWSVGQGAKHF.

The rearrangement joins TRBV28 to TRBJ1-3, with TRBD1 matching over 7 bases. After removal of 6 bases from V and 4 bases from J, the junction contained 9 bases not matched to a gene. The CDR3 has 15 amino acids. Germline CDR1 and CDR2: MDHEN and SYDVKM. The CDR3 loop is CASRGPTGAGNTIYF. The DNA for the CDR3 is TGTGCCAGCAGGGGACCAACAGGGGCAGGAAACACCATATATTTT.

The CDR3 sequence: CASSTGQGLQETQYF. Here the CDR3 DNA reads TGTGCCAGTAGTACGGGACAGGGCCTCCAAGAGACCCAGTACTTC. V and J are TRBV19 and TRBJ2-5; 9 bases match TRBD1. This CDR3 spans 15 amino acids. Germline lookup yields CDR1 LNHDA and CDR2 SQIVND (reference sequence). Germline trimming cut 4 bases from V and 1 base from J; bases unmatched to any gene: 4.

This rearrangement joins TRBV19 to TRBJ2-3; D is unclear. The CDR3 loop spans 17 amino acids. V lost 0 bases and J 1 base, leaving 14 bases between the germline ends. Per the germline V gene, CDR1 is LNHDA and CDR2 is SQIVND (reference sequence). CDR3 nucleotides: TGTGCCAGTAGTATAGAAGGTCCGGGTAAGGGCACAGATACGCAGTATTTT. The encoded protein is CASSIEGPGKGTDTQYF.

The chain uses TRBV6-4 and TRBJ2-7, with TRBD1 matching over 11 bases. CDR1 is MRHNA and CDR2 is SNTAGT in the germline V gene. The CDR3 length is 17 residues. Trimming cost V 0 bases and J 3 bases; bases outside gene matches: 7. This CDR3 is CASSDSIGQGAGYEQYF. CDR3 coding DNA: TGTGCCAGCAGTGACTCGATTGGACAGGGGGCCGGCTACGAGCAGTACTTC.

The chain recombines TRBV5-1 with TRBJ1-3; 8 bases are shared with TRBD1. CDR3 size: 14 residues. Germline loops: CDR1 SGHRS, CDR2 YFSETQ. J gave up 7 bases and V 3 bases, and 6 bases lay outside the gene matches. CDR3 coding DNA: TGCGCCAGCAGCTCGACAGGGGTGGGGAACACCATATATTTT. As protein: CASSSTGVGNTIYF. Together with reference TRBV5-1 and TRBJ1-3, the CDR3 gives the full variable domain: KAGVTQTPRYLIKTRGQQVTLSCSPISGHRSVSWYQQTPGQGLQFLFEYFSETQRNKGNFPGRFSGRQFSNSRSEMNVSTLELGDSALYLCASSSTGVGNTIYFGEGSWLTVV.

This clone was detected only once. The rearrangement links TRBV25-1 to TRBJ2-7, with 9 nucleotides matching TRBD1. The V gene's germline CDR1 is MGHDK and CDR2 SYGVNS. The V and J ends lost 7 bases and 4 bases, in that order; junction bases with no gene match: 14. The CDR3 totals 16 residues. CDR3: CASTGGWGQGRYEQYF. CDR3 bases: TGTGCCAGCACGGGGGGCTGGGGACAGGGCAGGTACGAGCAGTACTTC.

This sequence joins TRBV5-1 and TRBJ1-4; a possible D gene is TRBD1 (5 bases). The CDR3 consists of 15 residues. Germline V lookup: CDR1 SGHRS, CDR2 YFSETQ. Trimming removed 2 bases at V and 6 bases at J, with 14 bases between. The CDR3: CASSLQTASDEKLFF. The CDR3 coding sequence is TGCGCCAGCAGCTTACAGACAGCCTCGGATGAAAAACTGTTTTTT. The variable domain in full, with the rest retrieved from reference TRBV5-1 and TRBJ1-4, is KAGVTQTPRYLIKTRGQQVTLSCSPISGHRSVSWYQQTPGQGLQFLFEYFSETQRNKGNFPGRFSGRQFSNSRSEMNVSTLELGDSALYLCASSLQTASDEKLFFGSGTQLSVL.

This CDR3 is CASSAPGQGMAGANVLTF. The CDR3 DNA sequence: TGCGCCAGCAGTGCCCCGGGACAGGGGATGGCTGGGGCCAACGTCCTGACTTTC. V is TRBV10-1 and J is TRBJ2-6, with 10 bases lining up with TRBD1. The CDR3 totals 18 residues. Germline lookup yields CDR1 WNHNN and CDR2 SYGVQD (reference sequence). After removal of 4 bases from V and 2 bases from J, the junction contained 8 bases not matched to a gene.

This clone was found a few times. The sample has other DNA sequences that encode this CDR3 too. The rearrangement uses TRBV28 and TRBJ1-3; D may be TRBD1 (5 bases). This CDR3 contains 12 residues. Looked up from germline, CDR1 is MDHEN and CDR2 is SYDVKM. With 8 bases removed from V and 2 bases from J, the gap between germline ends came to 7 bases. CDR3 nucleotides: TGTGCCAGCCAGGGTACTGGAAACACCATATATTTT. It codes for CASQGTGNTIYF.

The chain combines TRBV24-1 with TRBJ2-2; 11 bases line up with TRBD1. The CDR3 sequence is 17 residues long. Germline values: CDR1 KGHDR, CDR2 SFDVKD. V was clipped by 4 bases and J by 4 bases; unmatched bases: 7. DNA of the CDR3: TGTGCCACCAGTGACAACCTGGGACAGGGGGGCACCGGGGAGCTGTTTTTT. It codes for CATSDNLGQGGTGELFF.

The chain couples TRBV6-5 to TRBJ2-1, with 8 bases that match TRBD2. CDR3 size: 16 residues. From germline, CDR1 is MNHEY and CDR2 SVGAGI. Unmatched junction bases numbered 4, after V lost 0 bases and J lost 3 bases. Here the CDR3 DNA reads TGTGCCAGCAGTTACTCAGGTAGCGGGATCTACAATGAGCAGTTCTTC. This sequence encodes CASSYSGSGIYNEQFF.

V gene TRBV6-2 or TRBV6-3 combines with J gene TRBJ2-5; TRBD2 agrees at 7 bases. Germline CDR1 is MNHEY and CDR2 is SVGEGT. After removal of 2 bases from V and 2 bases from J, the junction contained 8 bases not matched to a gene. The CDR3 has 16 amino acids. The CDR3 DNA reads TGTGCCAGCAGTTACGAATCTAGCGGAACTCAAGAGACCCAGTACTTC. Translated, it gives CASSYESSGTQETQYF.

The chain recombines TRBV11-1 with TRBJ2-3, with D perhaps matching TRBD2 (6 bases). Looked up from germline, CDR1 is SGHAT and CDR2 is FQDESV (reference sequence). Trimming took 0 bases from V and 0 from J, leaving 19 bases between them. This CDR3 comprises 19 residues. The chain's CDR3 is CASSLASDQRTMSTDTQYF. The CDR3 nucleotides are TGTGCCAGCAGCTTAGCGTCTGACCAAAGGACTATGAGCACAGATACGCAGTATTTT. The complete variable domain, with remaining parts taken from reference TRBV11-1 and TRBJ2-3, reads EAEVAQSPRYKITEKSQAVAFWCDPISGHATLYWYRQILGQGPELLVQFQDESVVDDSQLPKDRFSAERLKGVDSTLKIQPAELGDSAMYLCASSLASDQRTMSTDTQYFGPGTRLTVL.